The 5 T cell receptor beta chains given below trace back to one sample, sequenced in a study of shared clonotypes between healthy human individuals. Method: immunoSEQ multiplex PCR; TCRdb's copy keeps in-frame clones and lacks some. The table lists over 1.5 million clones, 98% of them singletons. Sequencing was done on a sample of naive CD4+ T cells sorted from blood. Subset reported: CD45RA+ positively selected. These receptors were obtained from a man younger than 45 in good health.

CDR3 sequence: CASAPPGNSDTQYF. The CDR3 DNA reads as TGTGCTAGTGCCCCACCCGGGAACTCAGATACGCAGTATTTT. This rearrangement joins TRBV12-5 to TRBJ2-3, with a possible D match to TRBD2 (5 bases). This CDR3 comprises 14 residues. V shed 7 bases and J shed 4 bases, with 15 bases lying between them. The germline CDR1 and CDR2 sequences are LGHNT and FRNRAP.

The rearrangement links TRBV4-3 to TRBJ2-2; 8 bases map to TRBD2. Germline loops: CDR1 LGHNA, CDR2 YSLEER. J was trimmed by 1 base and V by 1 base; bases with no gene match: 2. The CDR3 has 16 amino acids. CDR3 DNA sequence: TGCGCCAGCAGCCAAGGGCTAGCGGGGAACACCGGGGAGCTGTTTTTT. Translated: CASSQGLAGNTGELFF.

The chain carries TRBV2 and TRBJ1-2, with D unresolved. Between the trimmed V and J ends, which lost 2 bases and 4 bases, there was a span of 14 bases. The CDR3 sequence is 15 residues long. Germline V gene data show CDR1 as SNHLY and CDR2 as FYNNEI. The CDR3: CASSEPATGSYGYTF. For the CDR3, the DNA is TGTGCCAGCAGTGAACCTGCGACGGGTTCCTATGGCTACACCTTC.

The genes are TRBV27 and TRBJ2-7, with D perhaps matching TRBD1 (6 bases). The CDR3 has 13 residues. In germline, CDR1 is MNHEY, CDR2 SMNVEV (reference sequence). V shed 3 bases and J shed 13 bases, with 19 bases lying between them. For the CDR3, the DNA is TGTGCCAGCAGTTTCAGTACCCAGGGGACGATATACTTC. It encodes CASSFSTQGTIYF.

The CDR3 DNA reads TGTGCCAGCGGACGACAGGGGAACACCGGGGAGCTGTTTTTT. This codes for CASGRQGNTGELFF. The chain recombines TRBV5-6 with TRBJ2-2; 7 bases line up with TRBD1. J gave up 1 base and V 7 bases, and 4 bases lay outside the gene matches. The CDR3 length is 14 residues. The germline V gene has CDR1 SGHDT and CDR2 YYEEEE.